These 21 T cell receptor beta chains were sequenced from one sample in a study of preoperative IRX-2 immunotherapy in early breast cancer. This sample's treatment: preoperative locoregional IRX-2 cytokine immunotherapy. This table comes from immunoSEQ multiplex PCR, and its TCRdb copy is limited to in-frame clones, with some not included. The data hold some 99,000 clones, with about nine tenths observed a single time. Material: tumor tissue, obtained after IRX-2 immunotherapy. The receptors come from a human donor with breast cancer.

This clone counts as medium-sized (0.01 to 0.1%). The chain joins TRBV6-8 to TRBJ2-7; 8 nucleotides line up with TRBD1. Per germline, CDR1 MNHGY and CDR2 SAAAGT. The trim removed 6 bases at V and 2 bases at J, leaving 6 bases unmatched. The CDR3 loop spans 14 amino acids. This CDR3 is CASSLEDRAYEQYF. CDR3 DNA sequence: TGTGCCAGCAGCCTTGAGGACAGGGCCTACGAGCAGTACTTC.

J is TRBJ2-3 and V is TRBV19, with 7 nucleotides matching TRBD1. The CDR3 sequence is 13 residues long. Germline-derived CDR1 and CDR2 are LNHDA and SQIVND (reference sequence). After removal of 9 bases from V and 2 bases from J, the junction contained 5 bases not matched to a gene. The CDR3 is CASMGQNTDTQYF. The DNA for the CDR3 is TGTGCCAGCATGGGACAGAACACAGATACGCAGTATTTT.

CDR3 nucleotides: TGTGCCAGCAGCTCCACAGGGGGCCATCGGGACGAGCAGTACTTC. Residues: CASSSTGGHRDEQYF. This sequence joins TRBV11-3 and TRBJ2-7; 9 bases map to TRBD1. Germline V gene data show CDR1 as SGHNT and CDR2 as YENEEA. The V segment lost 4 bases and the J segment 5 bases; nucleotides outside the gene matches: 9. This CDR3 region has 15 residues.

This chain joins TRBV23-1 and TRBJ1-5, with a possible D match to TRBD1 (5 bases). TRBV23-1 is classed as an ORF, of uncertain function. Trimming removed 0 bases from V and 5 bases from J, with 14 bases in between. There are 16 residues in the CDR3. The CDR3 coding sequence is TGCGCCAGCAGTCAATCGGGCAGGGTATTGGATCAGCCCCAGCATTTT. This codes for CASSQSGRVLDQPQHF.

The rearrangement links TRBV28 to TRBJ1-1; D remains unclear. This CDR3 spans 13 amino acids. V lost 5 bases, J lost 5 bases, and 12 bases lay in between. Germline CDR1 reads MDHEN; CDR2 reads SYDVKM. The CDR3 nucleotides read TGTGCCAGCAGTAAAGGCGTTCATACTGAAGCTTTCTTT. Protein product: CASSKGVHTEAFF.

The rearrangement links TRBV30 to TRBJ1-1; D is unclear. The V gene lost 7 bases and the J gene lost 6 bases, with 12 bases spanning the gap. The CDR3 loop spans 11 amino acids. The germline V gene has CDR1 GTSNPN and CDR2 SVGIG (reference sequence). Here the CDR3 DNA reads TGTGCCTCTTCCTCACGGGCTGAAGCTTTCTTT. Encoded protein: CASSSRAEAFF. Complete variable domain (other parts from reference TRBV30 and TRBJ1-1): SQTIHQWPATLVQPVGSPLSLECTVEGTSNPNLYWYRQAAGRGLQLLFYSVGIGQISSEVPQNLSASRPQDRQFILSSKKLLLSDSGFYLCASSSRAEAFFGQGTRLTVV.

This chain links TRBV5-1 with TRBJ1-4; TRBD1 aligns across 9 bases. The CDR3 runs to 15 residues. Germline V CDR1 and CDR2: SGHRS, YFSETQ. J lost 8 bases, V lost 3 bases, and 8 bases had no gene match. CDR3 amino acids: CASSWLGTGTEKLFF. The DNA for the CDR3 is TGCGCCAGCAGCTGGCTAGGGACAGGGACCGAAAAACTGTTTTTT.

V gene TRBV12-5 combines with J gene TRBJ2-2; tentatively, D is TRBD1 or TRBD2 (6 bases each). Trimming pared 5 bases from V and 3 bases from J, leaving 16 bases between. The CDR3 contains 16 residues. CDR1 and CDR2 from the germline V gene are LGHNT and FRNRAP. Here the CDR3 reads CASGKSGAPDTGELFF. DNA for the CDR3: TGTGCTAGTGGTAAATCGGGGGCGCCGGACACCGGGGAGCTGTTTTTT.

This clone came up a few times. The gene calls are TRBV11-3 and TRBJ2-6, with a weak D call TRBD2 (6 bases). CDR1 and CDR2 from the germline V gene are SGHNT and YENEEA. Trimming cost V 3 bases and J 4 bases, with 13 bases left between them. This CDR3 comprises 16 residues. The CDR3 reads CASSLDPGVGANVLTF. The CDR3 region has the DNA TGTGCCAGCAGCTTGGACCCGGGGGTCGGGGCCAACGTCCTGACTTTC. Full variable domain (outside the CDR3, taken from reference TRBV11-3 and TRBJ2-6): EAGVVQSPRYKIIEKKQPVAFWCNPISGHNTLYWYLQNLGQGPELLIRYENEEAVDDSQLPKDRFSAERLKGVDSTLKIQPAELGDSAVYLCASSLDPGVGANVLTFGAGSRLTVL.

CDR3 region: CASSLDRKHGYTF. CDR3 nucleotide sequence: TGTGCCAGCAGTTTGGACAGAAAGCATGGCTACACCTTC. The V and J genes are TRBV6-8 and TRBJ1-2; tentative D call: TRBD1 (6 bases). Germline loops: CDR1 MNHGY, CDR2 SAAAGT. The CDR3 runs to 13 residues. V lost 4 bases and J 6 bases, leaving 12 bases between the germline ends.

For the CDR3, the DNA is TGTGCCTGGATCAGGGAGACTGAAGCTTTCTTT. Protein product: CAWIRETEAFF. The J gene is TRBJ1-1, the V gene TRBV30, with a possible D match to TRBD1 (5 bases). Germline-derived CDR1 and CDR2 are GTSNPN and SVGIG (reference sequence). The CDR3 covers 11 residues. The V end lost 4 bases, the J end lost 5 bases, and 8 bases lay between the germline ends.

This clone was detected a few times. The genes are TRBV11-3 and TRBJ1-1; D is possibly TRBD1 (5 bases). The CDR3 is 15 residues long. V lost 2 bases and J 4 bases, leaving 14 bases between the germline ends. CDR1 SGHNT and CDR2 YENEEA come from the germline V gene. CDR3 sequence reads: CASSLSGSRGTEAFF. The CDR3 region has the DNA TGTGCCAGCAGCTTATCTGGATCTAGGGGCACTGAAGCTTTCTTT.

The genes are TRBV27 and TRBJ2-7; D is undetermined. CDR3 length: 14 amino acids. CDR1 and CDR2 from the germline V gene are MNHEY and SMNVEV (reference sequence). V was clipped by 6 bases and J by 2 bases, with 14 bases between them. The CDR3 protein is CASSRTPGTYEQYF. The CDR3 DNA is TGTGCCAGCAGCCGAACTCCTGGGACCTACGAGCAGTACTTC.

This clone was observed a few times. V is TRBV11-3 and J is TRBJ1-1; D uncertain. The V gene lost 5 bases and the J gene lost 1 base, with 14 bases spanning the gap. Germline V gives CDR1 SGHNT, CDR2 YENEEA. The CDR3 is 15 residues long. DNA of the CDR3: TGTGCCAGCAGCCCGATGTCCCACTCGAACACTGAAGCTTTCTTT. Translation gives CASSPMSHSNTEAFF.

The J gene is TRBJ1-2, the V gene TRBV19; TRBD1 matches at 7 bases. Germline V gives CDR1 LNHDA, CDR2 SQIVND (reference sequence). This CDR3 is built from 18 residues. V gave up 1 base and J gave up 0 bases; unmatched junction bases: 11. The CDR3 spells CASSIARQGRSPNYGYTF. As DNA, the CDR3 is TGTGCCAGTAGTATAGCCCGACAGGGAAGATCGCCTAACTATGGCTACACCTTC.

This chain uses TRBV30 with TRBJ1-5, with D unresolved. V gave up 3 bases and J gave up 3 bases, with 15 bases separating them. Looked up from germline, CDR1 is GTSNPN and CDR2 is SVGIG (reference sequence). The CDR3 runs to 15 residues. CDR3 loop: CAWSGGVGYNQPQHF. The DNA of the CDR3 is TGTGCCTGGAGCGGAGGCGTAGGTTACAATCAGCCCCAGCATTTT.

The chain carries TRBV18 and TRBJ1-1; D is undetermined. The germline gives CDR1 KGHSH, CDR2 LQKENI. This CDR3 contains 14 residues. The V gene lost 3 bases and the J gene lost 3 bases, with 11 bases spanning the gap. CDR3 bases: TGTGCCAGCTCACCCACGGTCGGGGACACTGAAGCTTTCTTT. The encoded protein is CASSPTVGDTEAFF.

The chain carries TRBV12-2 and TRBJ2-7; the DNA was not compared with TRBD1, the D call given in the table. TRBV12-2 is a recognized pseudogene. CDR3 length equals 14 residues. The CDR3 DNA is TGTGCCAGTTCTACAGGGGACAGGGAATACGAGCAGTACTTC. Its translation is CASSTGDREYEQYF.

V is TRBV1 and J is TRBJ1-5. TRBV1 is noted as a pseudogene. There are 13 residues in the CDR3. As DNA, the CDR3 is TGCGCCAGCAGCCGGGGAATTTTTGAGCCCCAGCATTTT. Translating it yields CASSRGIFEPQHF.

The J gene is TRBJ1-5, the V gene TRBV18; 9 bases align to TRBD1. The germline gives CDR1 KGHSH, CDR2 LQKENI. V was clipped by 5 bases and J by 5 bases; unmatched bases: 7. There are 15 residues in the CDR3. CDR3 in amino acids: CASSSLGTGHQPQHF. In nucleotides, the CDR3 is TGTGCCAGCTCATCCCTGGGGACAGGGCATCAGCCCCAGCATTTT.

V gene TRBV6-8 combines with J gene TRBJ1-2; D unresolved. Trimming took off 6 bases at V and 8 bases at J, with 19 bases between the two ends. CDR1 MNHGY and CDR2 SAAAGT come from the germline V gene. The CDR3 has 14 residues. The CDR3 DNA reads TGTGCCAGCAGCCGTGACGGAACACTATGGGGCTACACCTTC. This sequence encodes CASSRDGTLWGYTF.